This T cell receptor (beta chain) was recovered during a study of blood T cell repertoires in COVID-19. Study-wide background: From the United States, Italy and Spain came samples of acute and convalescent COVID-19. Sources were T cells, B-cell-depleted T cells, or PBMCs; the material itself was cDNA or gDNA.

Here immunoSEQ multiplex PCR was the method, and the copy in TCRdb shows in-frame clones only, minus some. The sample lists around 300,000 clones, about 87% occurring once. Participants reported their clinical history, and cohort assignment relied on those reports. Symptom resolution, clearance, or two negative PCRs marked the recovered donors of Cohort 3. CDR1 is DFQATT and CDR2 is SNEGSKA in the germline V gene (reference sequence). V dropped 4 bases and J dropped 6 bases, with 7 bases sitting between them. This CDR3 is 11 amino acids long. The TCR sequence derives from a woman aged 45-59 years who had recovered from COVID-19. The sample taken for sequencing was PBMCs or T cells enriched from blood (not recorded which). J is TRBJ2-1 and V is TRBV20-1; D gene ambiguous. In DNA, the CDR3 is TGCAGTGCTACGTTACTCAATGAGCAGTTCTTC. The encoded protein is CSATLLNEQFF.